The clone carrying this T cell receptor (beta chain) was counted a few times. The source of the sample is a study of Ad26.COV2.S vaccination and SARS-CoV-2 variants. Across the study: Each vaccinee took Ad26.COV2.S intramuscularly, once or twice 56 days apart.

The treatment here: about 20 received Ad26.COV2.S at low or high dose, single or two shots; roughly 5 received placebo; per-sample allocation not given. Sampling happened 63 days after the first vaccine or placebo injection. An adult of 18-55 years in Boston served as donor. V lost 1 base to trimming and J lost 1 base, with 16 bases between them. CDR1 and CDR2 from the germline V gene are SGHVS and FQNEAQ. The CDR3 length is 17 residues. Clones were read by immunoSEQ multiplex PCR, and TCRdb kept only the in-frame ones, dropping some. The data contain some 290,000 clones, around four fifths of them seen just once; the ten biggest clones take up 2% to 2.5%.

The rearrangement joins TRBV7-8 to TRBJ1-1; weak D call: TRBD1 (6 bases). The source was peripheral blood, collected in a trial of Ad26.COV2.S vaccine versus placebo. This TCR came from a person aged 18-65 years who received the Ad26.COV2.S COVID-19 vaccine or a placebo. CDR3 in DNA: TGTGCCAGCAGCTTAGTAGGAAAATGGGGGGCGAACACTGAAGCTTTCTTT. Protein: CASSLVGKWGANTEAFF.